This entry describes one T cell receptor (beta chain). This receptor's antigen is unknown. No base quality information exists; no much larger clone differs at one position. From the cysteine through the phenylalanine, the CDR3 covers 16 amino acids. Of all the DNA, just the CDR3 is kept, 48 bases in frame from base 1. Trimming accounts for 0 bases at V and 10 bases at J, while the number of junction bases matched to no gene is 11. As encoded in the germline V gene, CDR1 is MNHEY while CDR2 is SVGAGI. No immune events, such as infections, were documented for the healthy donors during the collection period. Blood repertoires from healthy donors were used as a training cohort for calibrating time-dependent variance in a beta-binomial model of differential abundance of T-cell clones. The training cohort was composed of approximately ten healthy donors, 3 female and 7 male. The donors were between roughly 25 and 65 years old, with an average age of roughly 41 years. Whole blood was collected from each healthy donor at three time points spaced two to three weeks apart and obtained from a commercial supplier. Genomic DNA was extracted from unsorted whole blood for immunosequencing.

These data come from a study of identifying expanded T cells in peripheral blood (dated by TCRdb to the late 2010s). With respect to the entire study: Separate aliquots of the same genomic DNA pool were sequenced to produce technical replicates, and four replicates were compared in pairs.

TCRbeta CDR3 regions were profiled by bias-controlled multiplex PCR amplification of genomic DNA with the immunoSEQ Assay. Under the source paper's analysis protocol: The absolute abundance of each unique TCRbeta CDR3 region was quantified after sequences were collapsed and filtered. Differential abundance was tested with a binomial (Fisher-equivalent) model and with a beta-binomial model adding time-dependent variance fitted from healthy donors. Clones with fewer than 5 combined templates were excluded, and clones with Benjamini-Hochberg FDR below 0.01 were called differentially abundant. In the beta-binomial model, variance was expressed as a function of the total template count across the two samples, in the form v = (b*log(k)+a)^2. The table comes from immuneACCESS by way of TCRdb, which keeps in-frame sequences with V and J called. Part of the clones is missing from these tables; in studies checked, under half for an unresolved V gene and the rest for unknown reasons. The V and J calls and the clone size are those of that table, but D and trimming were determined from the DNA. This sample lists 75,000 to 90,000 clones; approximately 90% were detected once. About 7% of the sample is held by the ten biggest clonotypes.

The investigation overall reported the following: The authors expected biological variance in healthy repertoires might increase further over much longer intervals such as months to years. For all healthy donors, the variance in clone template counts between roughly two-week samples rose significantly as total template count increased. The binomial model flagged 0.9 to 1.5 differentially abundant clones between technical replicates but 15 to 17 over around two weeks and 19 over roughly 4 weeks. Across all healthy-donor time intervals, the beta-binomial model significantly cut both the number of clones called differentially abundant and the false-positive rate.

The sample comprised blood. The sequence is built from TRBV6-5 and TRBJ2-1, with 8 bases in between that match TRBD2. The sequence came from a person aged 18 to 70 in good health. CDR3 loop: CASSYSSREVSPEQFF. The DNA sequence is as follows: TGTGCCAGCAGTTACTCATCGCGGGAGGTCTCGCCAGAGCAGTTCTTC.